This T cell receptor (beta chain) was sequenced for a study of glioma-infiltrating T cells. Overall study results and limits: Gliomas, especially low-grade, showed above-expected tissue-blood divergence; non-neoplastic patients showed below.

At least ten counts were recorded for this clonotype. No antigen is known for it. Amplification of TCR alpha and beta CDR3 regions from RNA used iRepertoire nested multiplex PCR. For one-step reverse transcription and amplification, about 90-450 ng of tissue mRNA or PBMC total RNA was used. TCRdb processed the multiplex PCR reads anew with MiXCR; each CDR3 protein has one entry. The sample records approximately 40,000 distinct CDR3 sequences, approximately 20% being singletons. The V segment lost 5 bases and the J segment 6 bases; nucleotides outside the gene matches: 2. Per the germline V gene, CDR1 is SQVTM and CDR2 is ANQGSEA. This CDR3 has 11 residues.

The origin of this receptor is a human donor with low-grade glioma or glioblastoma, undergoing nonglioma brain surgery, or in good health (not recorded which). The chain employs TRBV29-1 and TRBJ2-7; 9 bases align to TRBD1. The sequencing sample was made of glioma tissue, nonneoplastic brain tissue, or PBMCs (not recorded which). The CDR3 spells CSVLTGGEQYF. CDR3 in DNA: TGCAGCGTTTTGACAGGGGGCGAGCAGTACTTC.